What follows describes a single TCR beta chain. Its specificity is unknown. This sample is part of a study of shared clonotypes between healthy human individuals. Overall study results and limits: Tissue TCR repertoires likely differ from these blood-only repertoires. Several donors showed sharing of approximately 5% of naive CD4 clonotypes.

CD8 cells classed as naive were CD45RO-negative and positively selected for CCR7, excluding terminally differentiated effector memory CD45RA+ cells. All of the donors resided in Nashville, Tennessee, and each was a Caucasian adult. Trimming shortened V by 3 bases and J by 5 bases, and 11 bases separated the two germline ends. The CDR3 is made up of 13 amino acids. Germline-derived CDR1 and CDR2 are MNHEY and SMNVEV (reference sequence). Every immunoSEQ plate was one replicate of a subset's evenly spread DNA. Clones were read by immunoSEQ multiplex PCR, and TCRdb kept only the in-frame ones, dropping some. The repertoire has around 640,000 clones, approximately 96% of them found once; the top ten carry 0.11%.

The TCR originated in a young woman in good health. Sample: naive CD8+ T cells sorted from blood. This sequence joins TRBV27 and TRBJ2-7, with D possibly being TRBD2 (6 bases). The CDR3 loop is CASSLRGQDEQYF. Here the CDR3 DNA reads TGTGCCAGCAGTTTGCGGGGTCAGGACGAGCAGTACTTC.